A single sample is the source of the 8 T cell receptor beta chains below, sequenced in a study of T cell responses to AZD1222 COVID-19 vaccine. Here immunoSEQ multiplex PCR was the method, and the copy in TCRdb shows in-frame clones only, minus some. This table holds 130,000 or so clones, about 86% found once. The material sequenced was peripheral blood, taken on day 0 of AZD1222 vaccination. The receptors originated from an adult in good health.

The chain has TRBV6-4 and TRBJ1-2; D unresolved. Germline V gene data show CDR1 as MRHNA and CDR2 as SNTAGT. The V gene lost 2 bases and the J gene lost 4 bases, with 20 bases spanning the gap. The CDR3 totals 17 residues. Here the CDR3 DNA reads TGTGCCAGCAGTGACGGTCGATGGAGCAGGAACTTCTATGGCTACACCTTC. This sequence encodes CASSDGRWSRNFYGYTF.

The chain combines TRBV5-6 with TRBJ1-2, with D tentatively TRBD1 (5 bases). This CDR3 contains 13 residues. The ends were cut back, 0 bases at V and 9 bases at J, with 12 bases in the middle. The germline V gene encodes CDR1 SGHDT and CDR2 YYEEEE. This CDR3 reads CASSLGSGLSYTF. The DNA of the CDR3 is TGTGCCAGCAGCTTGGGGTCGGGGCTGAGCTACACCTTC.

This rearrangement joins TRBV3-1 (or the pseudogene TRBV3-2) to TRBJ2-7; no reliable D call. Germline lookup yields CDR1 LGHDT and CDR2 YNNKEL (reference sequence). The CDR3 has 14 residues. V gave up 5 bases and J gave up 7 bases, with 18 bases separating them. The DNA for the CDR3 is TGTGCCAGCAGCTACTCAACCACCACAGATGAGCAGTACTTC. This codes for CASSYSTTTDEQYF.

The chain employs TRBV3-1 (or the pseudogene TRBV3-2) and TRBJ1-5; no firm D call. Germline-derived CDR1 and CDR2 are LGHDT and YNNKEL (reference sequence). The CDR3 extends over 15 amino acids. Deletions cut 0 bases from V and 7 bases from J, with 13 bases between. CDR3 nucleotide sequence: TGTGCCAGCAGCCAAGACCTGCAGTCGGTCCAGCCCCAGCATTTT. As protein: CASSQDLQSVQPQHF.

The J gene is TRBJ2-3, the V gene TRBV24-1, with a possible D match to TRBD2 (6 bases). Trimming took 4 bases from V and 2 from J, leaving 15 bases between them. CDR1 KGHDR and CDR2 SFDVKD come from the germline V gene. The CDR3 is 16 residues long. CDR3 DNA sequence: TGTGCCACCAGTGACTTACGGGGGACTTCCACAGATACGCAGTATTTT. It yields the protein CATSDLRGTSTDTQYF.

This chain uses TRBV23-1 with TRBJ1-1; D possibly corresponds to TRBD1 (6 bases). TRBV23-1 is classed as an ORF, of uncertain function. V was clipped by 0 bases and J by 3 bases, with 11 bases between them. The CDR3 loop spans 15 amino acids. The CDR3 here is CASSQSGGRDTEAFF. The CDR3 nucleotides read TGCGCCAGCAGTCAATCGGGGGGCCGGGACACTGAAGCTTTCTTT.

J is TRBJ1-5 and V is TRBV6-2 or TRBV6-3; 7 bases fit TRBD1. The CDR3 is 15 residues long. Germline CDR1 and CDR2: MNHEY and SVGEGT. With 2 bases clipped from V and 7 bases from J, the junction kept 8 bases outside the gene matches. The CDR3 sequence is CASSYDRALGQPQHF. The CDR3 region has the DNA TGTGCCAGCAGTTACGACAGGGCCCTTGGGCAGCCCCAGCATTTT.

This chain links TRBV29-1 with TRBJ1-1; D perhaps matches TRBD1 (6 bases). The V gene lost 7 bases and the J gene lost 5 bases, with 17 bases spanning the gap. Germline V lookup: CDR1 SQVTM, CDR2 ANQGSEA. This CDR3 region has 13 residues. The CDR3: CSGVKGGGTEAFF. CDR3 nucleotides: TGCAGCGGTGTAAAGGGGGGGGGAACTGAAGCTTTCTTT.